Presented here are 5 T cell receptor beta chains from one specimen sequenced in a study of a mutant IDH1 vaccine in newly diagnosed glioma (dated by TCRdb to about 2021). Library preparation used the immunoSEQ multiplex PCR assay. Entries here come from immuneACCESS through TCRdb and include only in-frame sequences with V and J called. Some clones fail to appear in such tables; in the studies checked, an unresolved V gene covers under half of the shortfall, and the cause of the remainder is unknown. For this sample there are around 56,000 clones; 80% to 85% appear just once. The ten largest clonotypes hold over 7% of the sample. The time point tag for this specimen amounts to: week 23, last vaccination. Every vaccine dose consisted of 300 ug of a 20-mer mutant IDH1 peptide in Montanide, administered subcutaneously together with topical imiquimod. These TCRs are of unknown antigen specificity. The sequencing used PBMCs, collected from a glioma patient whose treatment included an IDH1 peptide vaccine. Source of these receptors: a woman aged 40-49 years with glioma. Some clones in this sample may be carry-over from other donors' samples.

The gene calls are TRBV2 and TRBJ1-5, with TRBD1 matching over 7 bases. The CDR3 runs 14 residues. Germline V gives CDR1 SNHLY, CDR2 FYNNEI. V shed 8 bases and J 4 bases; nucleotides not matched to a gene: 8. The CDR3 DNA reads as TGTGCCAGCGGAGGGAACAGGGGTAATCAGCCCCAGCATTTT. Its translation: CASGGNRGNQPQHF.

The CDR3 sequence: CASSFSGEKPQHF. The CDR3 region has the DNA TGTGCCAGCAGCTTTAGCGGGGAGAAGCCCCAGCATTTT. V usage is TRBV7-8 and J usage is TRBJ1-5, with D unresolved. V lost 3 bases and J 8 bases, leaving 11 bases between the germline ends. The germline V gene encodes CDR1 SGHVS and CDR2 FQNEAQ. This CDR3 is 13 amino acids long.

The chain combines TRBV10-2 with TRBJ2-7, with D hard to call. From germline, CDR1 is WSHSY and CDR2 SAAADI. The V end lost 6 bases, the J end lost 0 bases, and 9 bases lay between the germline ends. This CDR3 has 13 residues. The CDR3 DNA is TGCGCCAGCAGAAATCGCAACTCCTACGAGCAGTACTTC. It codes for CASRNRNSYEQYF.

CDR3 sequence reads: CASSQEVDRDYGYTF. The CDR3 coding sequence is TGTGCCAGCAGCCAAGAGGTTGACAGGGATTATGGCTACACCTTC. This sequence joins TRBV4-2 and TRBJ1-2, with TRBD1 identical over 7 bases. In germline, CDR1 is LGHNA, CDR2 YNFKEQ. The CDR3 has 15 amino acids. Losses at the gene ends were 0 bases for V and 5 bases for J; bases not matched to a gene: 6.

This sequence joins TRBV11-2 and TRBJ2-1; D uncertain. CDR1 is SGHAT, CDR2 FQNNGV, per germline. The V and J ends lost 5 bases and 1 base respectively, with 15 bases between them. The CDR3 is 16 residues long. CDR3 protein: CASSQIAFGSYNEQFF. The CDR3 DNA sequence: TGTGCCAGCAGCCAGATTGCCTTTGGGTCCTACAATGAGCAGTTCTTC.